What follows are 14 T cell receptor beta chains derived from one specimen sequenced in a study of T cell repertoires in cytomegalovirus infection. These receptors have no identified antigens. TCRdb analysed the reads with MiXCR anew, one entry per CDR3 protein. Seen here are about 55,000 distinct CDR3 sequences, around 18% observed once, and the top ten hold around 59%. The specimen comprised CD8+ T cells from cultured PBMCs, sampled from culture after CMV antigen stimulation. The receptors come from a human donor in good health (CMV status not recorded). Some clones in this sample may be carry-over from other donors' samples.

This clonotype was counted between two and nine times. The rearrangement uses TRBV7-7 and TRBJ2-1; 11 bases are a match to TRBD2. CDR1 and CDR2 from the germline V gene are SSHAT and FNYEAQ (reference sequence). The CDR3 runs 15 residues. V trimming: 2 bases; J trimming: 9 bases; junction bases outside the gene matches: 6. CDR3 DNA sequence: TGTGCCAGCAGCTTACAACTAGCGGGAGAGGGTGAGCAGTTCTTC. Its protein product is CASSLQLAGEGEQFF. The full variable domain, its missing parts supplied by reference TRBV7-7 and TRBJ2-1, is GAGVSQSPRYKVTKRGQDVTLRCDPISSHATLYWYQQALGQGPEFLTYFNYEAQPDKSGLPSDRFSAERPEGSISTLTIQRTEQRDSAMYRCASSLQLAGEGEQFFGPGTRLTVL.

The gene calls are TRBV7-6 and TRBJ2-3; either TRBD1 or TRBD2 may fit D (5 bases each). Germline-derived CDR1 and CDR2 are SGHVS and FNYEAQ. Trimming took off 5 bases at V and 1 base at J, with 13 bases between the two ends. The CDR3 has 15 amino acids. The DNA for the CDR3 is TGTGCCAGCAGCCCAGGGACGGGTCGCACAGATACGCAGTATTTT. Protein: CASSPGTGRTDTQYF.

The rearrangement joins TRBV7-2 to TRBJ2-6, with D maybe TRBD2 (5 bases). This CDR3 is 15 amino acids long. CDR1 is SGHTA and CDR2 is FQGNSA in the germline V gene. V was pared by 5 bases and J by 0 bases, with 8 bases between. The CDR3: CASSLSDSGANVLTF. The CDR3 region has the DNA TGTGCCAGCAGCCTTAGCGACTCTGGGGCCAACGTCCTGACTTTC. Full variable domain (remainder filled in from reference TRBV7-2 and TRBJ2-6): GAGVSQSPSNKVTEKGKDVELRCDPISGHTALYWYRQSLGQGLEFLIYFQGNSAPDKSGLPSDRFSAERTGGSVSTLTIQRTQQEDSAVYLCASSLSDSGANVLTFGAGSRLTVL.

The V gene is TRBV19, the J gene TRBJ2-7; 14 bases fit TRBD2. V lost 8 bases and J lost 0; bases outside the gene matches: 12. The germline CDR1 and CDR2 sequences are LNHDA and SQIVND (reference sequence). The CDR3 extends over 18 amino acids. As DNA, the CDR3 is TGTGCCAGTCGACCAGGACTAGCGGGGGGCAGCCCCTCCTACGAGCAGTACTTC. This codes for CASRPGLAGGSPSYEQYF.

This clonotype was counted once. The chain carries TRBV29-1 and TRBJ1-2; 7 bases agree with TRBD1. Losses at the gene ends were 8 bases for V and 7 bases for J; bases not matched to a gene: 13. The germline V gene has CDR1 SQVTM and CDR2 ANQGSEA. This CDR3 is built from 13 residues. The chain's CDR3 is CSYPGGGQAGYTF. In DNA form, the CDR3 reads TGCAGCTACCCAGGGGGGGGCCAAGCTGGCTACACCTTC.

The chain recombines TRBV7-6 with TRBJ2-2; 10 bases match TRBD2. J lost 1 base, V lost 5 bases, and 4 bases had no gene match. This CDR3 contains 16 residues. The germline V gene has CDR1 SGHVS and CDR2 FNYEAQ. CDR3 coding DNA: TGTGCCAGCAGCCCTCGGACTAGCGGGAACACCGGGGAGCTGTTTTTT. This translates into CASSPRTSGNTGELFF.

This clonotype was observed many times. The CDR3 loop is CASSFGSRQSEAFF. CDR3 in DNA: TGTGCCAGCAGCTTCGGAAGTAGACAGTCTGAAGCTTTCTTT. This chain connects TRBV7-8 to TRBJ1-1; TRBD1 is a possible D gene (5 bases). The ends were cut back, 3 bases at V and 6 bases at J, with 14 bases in the middle. The CDR3 extends over 14 amino acids. Looked up from germline, CDR1 is SGHVS and CDR2 is FQNEAQ.

This clonotype has just a few counts. The rearrangement uses TRBV9 and TRBJ1-5; TRBD1 is a possible D gene (5 bases). Germline V gene sequence: CDR1 SGDLS, CDR2 YYNGEE. This CDR3 spans 14 amino acids. V dropped 3 bases and J dropped 6 bases, with 13 bases sitting between them. As DNA, the CDR3 is TGTGCCAGCAGCGATGGACACCGCGGTCAGCCCCAGCATTTT. Translating gives CASSDGHRGQPQHF.

This clonotype was recorded a few times. The rearrangement joins TRBV7-8 to TRBJ2-7, with D maybe TRBD1 (6 bases). Trimming removed 5 bases at V and 5 bases at J, with 10 bases between. There are 12 residues in the CDR3. Germline V gene data show CDR1 as SGHVS and CDR2 as FQNEAQ. This CDR3 reads CASSIAGDEQYF. The CDR3 DNA reads TGTGCCAGCAGCATCGCAGGGGACGAGCAGTACTTC.

This clonotype was seen a handful of times. The rearrangement joins TRBV7-9 to TRBJ1-6; D gene ambiguous. The ends were cut back, 3 bases at V and 7 bases at J, with 10 bases in the middle. This CDR3 region has 14 residues. Per the germline V gene, CDR1 is SEHNR and CDR2 is FQNEAQ (reference sequence). The CDR3 spells CASSFLGPNSPLHF. The CDR3 DNA is TGTGCCAGCAGCTTTCTAGGTCCAAATTCACCCCTCCACTTT. Combining the CDR3 with reference TRBV7-9 and TRBJ1-6 gives the whole variable domain DTGVSQNPRHKITKRGQNVTFRCDPISEHNRLYWYRQTLGQGPEFLTYFQNEAQLEKSRLLSDRFSAERPKGSFSTLEIQRTEQGDSAMYLCASSFLGPNSPLHFGNGTRLTVT.

The chain joins TRBV12-3 or TRBV12-4 to TRBJ1-2; D not certain. The CDR3 runs to 14 residues. V lost 2 bases and J 7 bases, leaving 14 bases between the germline ends. The CDR3 loop is CASSLYTVGSGYTF. DNA of the CDR3: TGTGCCAGCAGTTTATACACCGTTGGAAGTGGCTACACCTTC.

This clonotype was picked up one time. The chain links TRBV6-5 to TRBJ2-5, with 10 bases aligning to TRBD2. Unmatched junction bases numbered 7, after V lost 2 bases and J lost 4 bases. The CDR3 extends over 16 amino acids. Germline values: CDR1 MNHEY, CDR2 SVGAGI. For the CDR3, the DNA is TGTGCCAGCAGTTACGGGGGAGCGGGGGGGACAGAGACCCAGTACTTC. Its translation: CASSYGGAGGTETQYF.

There are many counts of this clonotype. This chain joins TRBV6-1 and TRBJ1-6; no reliable D call. This CDR3 comprises 14 residues. Trimming removed 1 base from V and 7 bases from J, with 8 bases in between. The germline CDR1 and CDR2 sequences are MNHNS and SASEGT. The CDR3: CASSEGLGNSPLHF. CDR3 nucleotides: TGTGCCAGCAGTGAAGGTTTAGGGAATTCACCCCTCCACTTT.

This rearrangement joins TRBV10-3 to TRBJ2-5, with 9 bases identical to TRBD1. The V and J ends lost 6 bases and 1 base, in that order; junction bases with no gene match: 6. Germline V CDR1 and CDR2: ENHRY, SYGVKD. This CDR3 has 15 residues. CDR3 DNA: TGTGCCATCAGCGGACAGGGGATGCCCCAAGAGACCCAGTACTTC. Protein sequence: CAISGQGMPQETQYF.